This T cell receptor (beta chain) was obtained from a study of human T cells and chemical hapten exposure. Study-wide background: Patients had diphenylcyclopropenone applied to the scalp weekly throughout the approximately 25-week study.

This clonotype occurred many times. One entry per CDR3 protein, called by TCRdb with MiXCR from the RACE reads. The sample includes over 85,000 distinct CDR3 sequences, 9% to 9.5% of them seen just once. The V gene lost 3 bases and the J gene lost 3 bases, with 12 bases spanning the gap. The CDR3 is 15 residues long. Germline loops: CDR1 MNHNS, CDR2 SASEGT. The time point denotes: patch test 2, 6 weeks after DPC sensitization. As for treatment: therapeutic diphenylcyclopropenone sensitization with weekly scalp DPC. The sample here was whole blood, taken in connection with sensitization to the hapten diphenylcyclopropenone (DPC). The V gene is TRBV6-1, the J gene TRBJ1-5; D remains ambiguous. This TCR was sampled from a woman in her thirties or forties with alopecia areata. Some clones in this sample may be carry-over from other donors' samples. DNA for the CDR3: TGTGCCAGCAGTGATCCCGTCAGTTACAATCAGCCCCAGCATTTT. Residues: CASSDPVSYNQPQHF.